This T cell receptor (beta chain) was identified during a study of technical replicates of blood from a handful of donors (TCRdb year 2017). Via the germline V gene (reference sequence), CDR1 is SEHNR and CDR2 FQNEAQ. The germline V and J ends show losses of 5 bases and 2 bases respectively, and no gene match explains 12 bases of the junction. The CDR3, cysteine through phenylalanine, is 16 amino acids long. Only the CDR3 portion is preserved as DNA: 48 bases, with reading frame beginning at the first base. In the case of this clone: Its antigen is still unknown. There are no base qualities to consult, and no much larger clone falls within one base.

The protocol used for the library was the immunoSEQ multiplex PCR assay. TCRdb re-hosts the immuneACCESS table, in-frame sequences only. Its copies lack some clones; in the studies checked, an unresolved V gene accounts for under half of them, and the cause for the rest is not known. In all, the sample holds more than 65,000 clones, and just over 95% of those were seen once. Of the sample, 0.37% falls within the top ten clones. Rearrangement joined TRBV7-9 to TRBJ2-7; 7 bases in between match TRBD2. This TCR derives from a human donor in good health. Sequences were obtained from T cells isolated from PBMCs. The nucleotides read TGTGCCAGCAGCATTCAGAGGGGACTAAGGACCTACGAGCAGTACTTC. Its protein product is CASSIQRGLRTYEQYF.